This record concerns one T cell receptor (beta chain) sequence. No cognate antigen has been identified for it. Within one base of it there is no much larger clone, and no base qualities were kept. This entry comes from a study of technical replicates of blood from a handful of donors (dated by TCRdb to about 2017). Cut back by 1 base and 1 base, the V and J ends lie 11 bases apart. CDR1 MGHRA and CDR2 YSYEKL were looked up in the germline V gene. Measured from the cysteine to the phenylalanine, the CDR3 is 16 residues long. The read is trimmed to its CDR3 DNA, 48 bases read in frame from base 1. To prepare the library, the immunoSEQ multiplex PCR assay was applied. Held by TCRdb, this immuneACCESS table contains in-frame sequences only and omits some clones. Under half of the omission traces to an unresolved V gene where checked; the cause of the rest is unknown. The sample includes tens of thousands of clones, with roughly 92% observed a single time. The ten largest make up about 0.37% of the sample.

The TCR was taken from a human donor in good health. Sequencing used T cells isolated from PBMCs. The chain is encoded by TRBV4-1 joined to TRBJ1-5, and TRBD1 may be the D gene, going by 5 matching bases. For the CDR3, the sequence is CASSQGGGISNQPQHF. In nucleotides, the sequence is TGCGCCAGCAGCCAAGGGGGCGGGATCAGCAATCAGCCCCAGCATTTT.